Listed here are 13 T cell receptor beta chains from one sample, sequenced in a study of blood T cell repertoires in COVID-19. Produced via immunoSEQ multiplex PCR; TCRdb's table is partial and in-frame only. The sample holds roughly 150,000 clones, about 80% seen once. The sample comprised peripheral blood. These receptors all stem from a man in his 70s with active or convalescent COVID-19.

The chain has TRBV19 and TRBJ2-1; 8 bases align to TRBD1. The J segment lost 5 bases and the V segment lost 3 bases, leaving 9 bases of the junction unmatched. Looked up from germline, CDR1 is LNHDA and CDR2 is SQIVND (reference sequence). This CDR3 region has 16 residues. The DNA for the CDR3 is TGTGCCAGTAGTATTGGGCGGGACAGGTGGAACAATGAGCAGTTCTTC. Encoded protein: CASSIGRDRWNNEQFF.

V gene TRBV11-2 combines with J gene TRBJ2-3; 8 nucleotides line up with TRBD1. Germline V gene lookup returns CDR1 SGHAT and CDR2 FQNNGV. The CDR3 runs 15 residues. Unmatched junction bases numbered 8, after V lost 3 bases and J lost 6 bases. CDR3 nucleotides: TGTGCCAGCAGCTTTAACCAGGGGGCTAGGGATACGCAGTATTTT. Translating gives CASSFNQGARDTQYF.

The chain couples TRBV6-2 or TRBV6-3 to TRBJ2-7, with 7 nucleotides matching TRBD1. Germline CDR1 and CDR2: MNHEY and SVGEGT. The trim removed 5 bases at V and 7 bases at J, leaving 8 bases unmatched. There are 13 residues in the CDR3. This CDR3 reads CASSNNRDREQYF. CDR3 sequence (DNA): TGTGCCAGCAGTAACAACAGGGACAGAGAGCAGTACTTC.

The rearrangement links TRBV5-1 to TRBJ2-1, with D unresolved. CDR1 and CDR2 (germline): SGHRS, YFSETQ. This CDR3 is 15 amino acids long. V was cut by 0 bases and J by 4 bases, with 11 bases left in between. Here the CDR3 reads CASSLEGGFYNEQFF. The CDR3 DNA sequence: TGCGCCAGCAGCTTGGAAGGCGGATTTTACAATGAGCAGTTCTTC. The full variable domain, with the rest looked up from reference TRBV5-1 and TRBJ2-1, is KAGVTQTPRYLIKTRGQQVTLSCSPISGHRSVSWYQQTPGQGLQFLFEYFSETQRNKGNFPGRFSGRQFSNSRSEMNVSTLELGDSALYLCASSLEGGFYNEQFFGPGTRLTVL.

V usage is TRBV28 and J usage is TRBJ1-2; 8 bases align to TRBD1. The germline CDR1 and CDR2 sequences are MDHEN and SYDVKM. The CDR3 loop spans 15 amino acids. With V trimmed by 10 bases and J by 6 bases, 16 bases remained unmatched. Here the CDR3 DNA reads TGTGCCACACGCGGGACAGGACCTCCCGCAGATGGCTACACCTTC. Its protein product is CATRGTGPPADGYTF.

The chain uses TRBV28 and TRBJ1-4, with D perhaps TRBD1 (6 bases). Looked up from germline, CDR1 is MDHEN and CDR2 is SYDVKM. The length of the CDR3 is 16 residues. V was clipped by 5 bases and J by 0 bases, with 13 bases between them. Written as DNA, the CDR3 is TGTGCCAGCAGTCTGGGTGGGGGCCCAACTAATGAAAAACTGTTTTTT. Translating gives CASSLGGGPTNEKLFF. Supplemented by reference TRBV28 and TRBJ1-4, the full variable domain reads DVKVTQSSRYLVKRTGEKVFLECVQDMDHENMFWYRQDPGLGLRLIYFSYDVKMKEKGDIPEGYSVSREKKERFSLILESASTNQTSMYLCASSLGGGPTNEKLFFGSGTQLSVL.

The V call is TRBV4-3, the J call TRBJ1-2; 7 nucleotides match TRBD1. The germline V gene encodes CDR1 LGHNA and CDR2 YSLEER. Trimming removed 1 base from V and 5 bases from J; junction bases left unmatched: 4. This CDR3 is 14 amino acids long. The CDR3 coding sequence is TGCGCCAGCAGCCAAGGACAGGGAAGGTATGGCTACACCTTC. Translated: CASSQGQGRYGYTF.

The chain recombines TRBV24-1 with TRBJ1-5; no clear D. Trimming pared 6 bases from V and 7 bases from J, leaving 9 bases between. Germline CDR1 reads KGHDR; CDR2 reads SFDVKD. There are 12 residues in the CDR3. The CDR3 DNA is TGTGCCACCAGTCTAGGAGACCAGCCCCAGCATTTT. This gives the protein CATSLGDQPQHF.

This clone was seen only a few times. The chain combines TRBV4-1 with TRBJ2-2, with TRBD1 matching 9 bases. The CDR3 totals 16 residues. V shed 0 bases and J 5 bases; nucleotides not matched to a gene: 4. Looked up from germline, CDR1 is MGHRA and CDR2 is YSYEKL. CDR3 DNA: TGCGCCAGCAGCCAAGACAAGGACAGGGGTACCGGGGAGCTGTTTTTT. Its translation is CASSQDKDRGTGELFF.

This clone was counted only a few times. Here the CDR3 DNA reads TGTGCCAGCAGTTACAGGGTGGAAAAACTGTTTTTT. Translating gives CASSYRVEKLFF. The chain uses TRBV28 and TRBJ1-4; the D gene is possibly TRBD1 (6 bases). The ends were cut back, 4 bases at V and 8 bases at J, with 8 bases in the middle. Germline V CDR1 and CDR2: MDHEN, SYDVKM. The length of the CDR3 is 12 residues.

This chain joins TRBV5-1 and TRBJ1-5, with D tentatively TRBD1 (5 bases). V dropped 3 bases and J dropped 5 bases, with 9 bases sitting between them. Germline V CDR1 and CDR2: SGHRS, YFSETQ. CDR3 length: 13 residues. CDR3 DNA: TGCGCCAGCAGCTGGCAGGGCGATCAGCCCCAGCATTTT. It yields the protein CASSWQGDQPQHF.

The rearrangement uses TRBV15 and TRBJ1-5, with D unclear. CDR3 length: 17 residues. Trimming took off 0 bases at V and 4 bases at J, with 16 bases between the two ends. The germline CDR1 and CDR2 sequences are LNHNV and YYDKDF (reference sequence). The CDR3 sequence: CATSRDSGDRPNQPQHF. CDR3 DNA: TGTGCCACCAGCAGAGATAGCGGAGACCGCCCGAATCAGCCCCAGCATTTT.

V gene TRBV9 combines with J gene TRBJ2-2; D not resolved. Germline CDR1 SGDLS, CDR2 YYNGEE. CDR3 length: 15 amino acids. The V end was cut by 7 bases, the J end by 5 bases, with 18 bases between. The CDR3: CASFPGILRTGELFF. CDR3 DNA: TGTGCCAGCTTTCCCGGCATCTTGAGGACCGGGGAGCTGTTTTTT.